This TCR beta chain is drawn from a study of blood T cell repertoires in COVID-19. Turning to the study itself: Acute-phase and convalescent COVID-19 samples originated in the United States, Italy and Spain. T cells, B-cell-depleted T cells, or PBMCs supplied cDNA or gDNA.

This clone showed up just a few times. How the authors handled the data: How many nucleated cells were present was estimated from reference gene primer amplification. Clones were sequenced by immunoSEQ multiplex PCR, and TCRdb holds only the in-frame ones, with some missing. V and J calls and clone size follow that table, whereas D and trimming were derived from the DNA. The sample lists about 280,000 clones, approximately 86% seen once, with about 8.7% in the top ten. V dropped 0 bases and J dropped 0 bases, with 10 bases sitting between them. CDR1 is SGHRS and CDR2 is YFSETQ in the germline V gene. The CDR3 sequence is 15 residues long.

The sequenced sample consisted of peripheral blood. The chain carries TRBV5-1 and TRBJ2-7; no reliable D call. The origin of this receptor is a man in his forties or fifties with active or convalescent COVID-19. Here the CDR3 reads CASSLGADSSYEQYF. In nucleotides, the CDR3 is TGCGCCAGCAGCTTGGGTGCCGATAGCTCCTACGAGCAGTACTTC.